Listed below are T cell receptor beta chains from one sample, sequenced in a study of T cell clones after liver transplantation. Produced via immunoSEQ multiplex PCR; TCRdb's table is partial and in-frame only. The table records roughly 120,000 clones, approximately 90% of them present only once. The starting material was CD4+ T cells from blood, obtained 12 months after liver transplant. The source is a human patient who received a liver transplant. Certain T cells may be donor cells from the graft. Each CDR3 is given with its conserved first and last residue. The order of the fields is J gene, V gene, D gene, clone size, CDR3 protein, CDR3 DNA. A D gene is named only where the DNA matches it firmly. The size entry is marked missing in some rows and otherwise reads once, few, many or a size class.

j_call: TRBJ2-7; v_call: TRBV28; d_call: NA; clone_size: NA; cdr3_aa: CASADSLSSYEQYF; cdr3_nt: TGTGCCAGCGCGGACAGCTTGTCCTCCTACGAGCAGTACTTC
j_call: TRBJ2-1; v_call: TRBV5-1; d_call: NA; clone_size: NA; cdr3_aa: CASSAGASALGFWNEQFF; cdr3_nt: TGCGCCAGCAGCGCCGGGGCTAGCGCACTCGGATTCTGGAATGAGCAGTTCTTC
j_call: TRBJ2-7; v_call: TRBV9; d_call: TRBD1; clone_size: NA; cdr3_aa: CASSTAGTGNEQYF; cdr3_nt: TGTGCCAGCAGCACCGCCGGGACAGGCAACGAGCAGTACTTC
j_call: TRBJ2-7; v_call: TRBV19; d_call: TRBD2; clone_size: NA; cdr3_aa: CASTLQAGGSYEQYF; cdr3_nt: TGTGCCAGTACCCTCCAAGCGGGAGGGTCCTACGAGCAGTACTTC
j_call: TRBJ2-1; v_call: TRBV2; d_call: TRBD2; clone_size: NA; cdr3_aa: CASSVEGLVSNEQFF; cdr3_nt: TGTGCCAGCAGCGTCGAGGGACTAGTATCCAATGAGCAGTTCTTC
j_call: TRBJ2-7; v_call: TRBV11-3; d_call: NA; clone_size: NA; cdr3_aa: CASRKDSSYEQYF; cdr3_nt: TGTGCCAGCAGGAAGGACAGCTCCTACGAGCAGTACTTC
j_call: TRBJ2-5; v_call: TRBV4-2; d_call: NA; clone_size: NA; cdr3_aa: CASSVGWSQETQYF; cdr3_nt: TGTGCCAGCAGTGTAGGTTGGAGCCAAGAGACCCAGTACTTC
j_call: TRBJ2-1; v_call: TRBV28; d_call: TRBD2; clone_size: NA; cdr3_aa: CASSRQRRGTTPNEQFF; cdr3_nt: TGTGCCAGCAGTCGACAGCGTCGAGGGACTACCCCGAATGAGCAGTTCTTC
j_call: TRBJ2-3; v_call: TRBV25-1; d_call: NA; clone_size: NA; cdr3_aa: CASSEYRGADTQYF; cdr3_nt: TGTGCCAGCAGTGAATACCGGGGAGCAGATACGCAGTATTTT
j_call: TRBJ2-1; v_call: TRBV27; d_call: TRBD1; clone_size: NA; cdr3_aa: CASSDRVWNEQFF; cdr3_nt: TGTGCCAGCAGTGACAGGGTCTGGAATGAGCAGTTCTTC
j_call: TRBJ2-5; v_call: TRBV25-1; d_call: NA; clone_size: NA; cdr3_aa: CASSGVGRETQYF; cdr3_nt: TGTGCCAGTAGTGGAGTTGGTCGGGAGACCCAGTACTTC
j_call: TRBJ2-3; v_call: TRBV19; d_call: NA; clone_size: once; cdr3_aa: CASSIGGHRADTQYF; cdr3_nt: TGTGCCAGTAGTATAGGGGGCCATAGGGCAGATACGCAGTATTTT
j_call: TRBJ2-5; v_call: TRBV29-1; d_call: NA; clone_size: NA; cdr3_aa: CSVGQEGETQYF; cdr3_nt: TGCAGCGTCGGACAGGAGGGGGAGACCCAGTACTTC
j_call: TRBJ2-5; v_call: TRBV5-1; d_call: TRBD1; clone_size: NA; cdr3_aa: CASSSTGGRETQYF; cdr3_nt: TGCGCCAGCAGCTCAACAGGGGGCCGAGAGACCCAGTACTTC
j_call: TRBJ2-7; v_call: TRBV7-9; d_call: NA; clone_size: NA; cdr3_aa: CASSLESMGEQYF; cdr3_nt: TGTGCCAGCAGCTTGGAATCCATGGGGGAGCAGTACTTC
j_call: TRBJ2-3; v_call: TRBV30; d_call: TRBD2; clone_size: NA; cdr3_aa: CAWSTGLAGTDTQYF; cdr3_nt: TGTGCCTGGAGTACGGGACTAGCGGGCACAGATACGCAGTATTTT
j_call: TRBJ1-5; v_call: TRBV5-1; d_call: NA; clone_size: NA; cdr3_aa: CATRRNQPQHF; cdr3_nt: TGCGCCACTCGGAGGAATCAGCCCCAGCATTTT
j_call: TRBJ2-1; v_call: TRBV21-1; d_call: NA; clone_size: NA; cdr3_aa: CASSLSPDNEQFF; cdr3_nt: TGTGCCAGCAGCCTGAGTCCCGATAATGAGCAGTTCTTC
j_call: TRBJ2-4; v_call: TRBV29-1; d_call: NA; clone_size: once; cdr3_aa: CSVEGGGENIQYF; cdr3_nt: TGCAGCGTTGAAGGAGGAGGGGAAAACATTCAGTACTTC
j_call: TRBJ1-3; v_call: TRBV29-1; d_call: NA; clone_size: NA; cdr3_aa: CSATTRGNTIYF; cdr3_nt: TGCAGCGCTACTACTCGGGGAAACACCATATATTTT
j_call: TRBJ2-7; v_call: TRBV21-1; d_call: NA; clone_size: once; cdr3_aa: CASSQGSGSSYEQYF; cdr3_nt: TGTGCCAGCAGCCAGGGTAGCGGGAGCTCCTACGAGCAGTACTTC
j_call: TRBJ1-4; v_call: TRBV7-8; d_call: TRBD1; clone_size: NA; cdr3_aa: CASSLRGQGREKLFF; cdr3_nt: TGTGCCAGCAGCTTACGGGGACAGGGACGTGAAAAACTGTTTTTT
j_call: TRBJ2-7; v_call: TRBV7-6; d_call: TRBD1; clone_size: NA; cdr3_aa: CASSRGTGGTYEQYF; cdr3_nt: TGTGCCAGCAGCCGAGGGACAGGGGGGACCTACGAGCAGTACTTC
j_call: TRBJ2-2; v_call: TRBV6-1; d_call: NA; clone_size: NA; cdr3_aa: CASSEDWGRANTGELFF; cdr3_nt: TGTGCCAGCAGTGAAGACTGGGGCAGGGCTAACACCGGGGAGCTGTTTTTT
j_call: TRBJ2-6; v_call: TRBV5-1; d_call: NA; clone_size: few; cdr3_aa: CASKRDGAGVLTF; cdr3_nt: TGCGCCAGCAAAAGGGACGGTGCTGGCGTCCTGACTTTC
j_call: TRBJ2-7; v_call: TRBV29-1; d_call: TRBD2; clone_size: NA; cdr3_aa: CSVRPPSGSVLEQYF; cdr3_nt: TGCAGCGTTCGACCCCCTAGCGGGAGTGTTCTGGAGCAGTACTTC
j_call: TRBJ1-3; v_call: TRBV11-3; d_call: NA; clone_size: once; cdr3_aa: CASSPELRDPYSGNTIYF; cdr3_nt: TGTGCCAGCAGCCCCGAACTCAGGGATCCCTACTCTGGAAACACCATATATTTT
j_call: TRBJ2-3; v_call: TRBV19; d_call: TRBD2; clone_size: NA; cdr3_aa: CASSLTSGSPDTQYF; cdr3_nt: TGTGCCAGTAGCCTGACTAGCGGGAGTCCAGATACGCAGTATTTT
j_call: TRBJ1-5; v_call: TRBV7-8; d_call: TRBD1; clone_size: NA; cdr3_aa: CASSPPTGGFGNQPQHF; cdr3_nt: TGTGCCAGCAGCCCCCCGACAGGGGGTTTCGGCAATCAGCCCCAGCATTTT
j_call: TRBJ2-1; v_call: TRBV9; d_call: NA; clone_size: NA; cdr3_aa: CASSGLGRTNEQFF; cdr3_nt: TGTGCCAGCAGCGGTCTAGGTCGGACGAATGAGCAGTTCTTC
j_call: TRBJ1-1; v_call: TRBV5-4; d_call: NA; clone_size: NA; cdr3_aa: CASSTPGVNTEAFF; cdr3_nt: TGTGCCAGCAGCACCCCCGGGGTGAACACTGAAGCTTTCTTT
j_call: TRBJ2-6; v_call: TRBV11-2; d_call: NA; clone_size: NA; cdr3_aa: CASSPLWPTSGANVLTF; cdr3_nt: TGTGCCAGCAGCCCCCTCTGGCCGACCTCTGGGGCCAACGTCCTGACTTTC
j_call: TRBJ2-1; v_call: TRBV7-9; d_call: NA; clone_size: NA; cdr3_aa: CASSPSGLSNEQFF; cdr3_nt: TGTGCCAGCAGCCCCTCGGGACTGAGCAATGAGCAGTTCTTC